These 16 T cell receptor beta chains were sequenced from one sample in a study of memory CD4+ T cells and cytomegalovirus serostatus. Single viable CD3+CD4+CD8-CD45RO+ cells were sorted as the memory CD4+ T cells. Libraries were prepared by immunoSEQ multiplex PCR; TCRdb keeps only in-frame clonotypes and omits some of them. Among about 100,000 clones listed, around 80% were seen once. The sequencing sample was made of memory CD4+ T cells from blood. The receptors come from an adult in good health and CMV-seropositive.

This chain links TRBV19 with TRBJ2-2; D is unresolved. This CDR3 region has 13 residues. Germline V gene data show CDR1 as LNHDA and CDR2 as SQIVND (reference sequence). V was pared by 6 bases and J by 3 bases, with 8 bases between. Here the CDR3 DNA reads TGTGCCAGTAGATGGCCGGACACCGGGGAGCTGTTTTTT. It is translated as CASRWPDTGELFF. Variable domain in full (rest from reference TRBV19 and TRBJ2-2): DGGITQSPKYLFRKEGQNVTLSCEQNLNHDAMYWYRQDPGQGLRLIYYSQIVNDFQKGDIAEGYSVSREKKESFPLTVTSAQKNPTAFYLCASRWPDTGELFFGEGSRLTVL.

This clone was seen only a few times. The V gene is TRBV2, the J gene TRBJ2-3, with 7 bases aligning to TRBD1. CDR3 length: 14 residues. V was pared by 7 bases and J by 4 bases, with 8 bases of the junction left unmatched. Germline V gives CDR1 SNHLY, CDR2 FYNNEI. This chain's CDR3 is CASILQGLADTQYF. DNA of the CDR3: TGTGCCAGCATTTTACAGGGGCTCGCAGATACGCAGTATTTT.

The chain carries TRBV11-2 and TRBJ2-1; 16 bases are shared with TRBD2. V trimming: 5 bases; J trimming: 9 bases; junction bases outside the gene matches: 16. The CDR3 totals 19 residues. Looked up from germline, CDR1 is SGHAT and CDR2 is FQNNGV. The CDR3 region is CASSIRAGTSGRALGEQFF. DNA for the CDR3: TGTGCCAGCAGCATAAGAGCCGGGACTAGCGGGAGGGCCCTTGGTGAGCAGTTCTTC.

This clone was seen more than once but under ten times. The chain is built from TRBV7-9 and TRBJ2-1, with D perhaps TRBD1 or TRBD2 (5 bases each). Germline CDR1 SEHNR, CDR2 FQNEAQ (reference sequence). The length of the CDR3 is 12 residues. The ends were cut back, 6 bases at V and 7 bases at J, with 10 bases in the middle. CDR3 nucleotides: TGTGCCAGCAGTTATGGGGGTAATGAGCAGTTCTTC. This codes for CASSYGGNEQFF. The whole variable domain, remainder taken from reference TRBV7-9 and TRBJ2-1, is DTGVSQNPRHKITKRGQNVTFRCDPISEHNRLYWYRQTLGQGPEFLTYFQNEAQLEKSRLLSDRFSAERPKGSFSTLEIQRTEQGDSAMYLCASSYGGNEQFFGPGTRLTVL.

The V call is TRBV6-5, the J call TRBJ1-1; tentative D call: TRBD1 (6 bases). The CDR3 spans 13 residues. V dropped 6 bases and J dropped 5 bases, with 13 bases sitting between them. Germline CDR1 MNHEY, CDR2 SVGAGI. The CDR3 sequence: CASSPGDTTEAFF. The DNA for the CDR3 is TGTGCCAGCAGCCCAGGGGACACAACTGAAGCTTTCTTT.

The chain carries TRBV9 and TRBJ2-2; tentatively, D is TRBD1 (6 bases). The V gene lost 2 bases and the J gene lost 6 bases, with 11 bases spanning the gap. There are 14 residues in the CDR3. Germline CDR1 and CDR2: SGDLS and YYNGEE. The CDR3 DNA is TGTGCCAGCAGCGTGAACAGGGATGCCGGGGAGCTGTTTTTT. Translation gives CASSVNRDAGELFF.

The chain has TRBV29-1 and TRBJ2-1; 9 bases fit TRBD2. The junction had 12 bases not matched to a gene; V was cut back by 4 bases and J by 8 bases. The CDR3 loop spans 15 amino acids. Germline CDR1 and CDR2: SQVTM and ANQGSEA. The CDR3 DNA is TGCAGCGTTGCGCGCCGGCTAGCGGGATTTCATGAGCAGTTCTTC. It encodes CSVARRLAGFHEQFF.

In this sample, this clone turned up once. The CDR3 DNA is TGTGCCAGCAGCTTAGGCCCCGACTATGGCTACACCTTC. Amino acids: CASSLGPDYGYTF. The chain carries TRBV11-3 and TRBJ1-2; D gene ambiguous. This CDR3 contains 13 residues. From germline, CDR1 is SGHNT and CDR2 YENEEA. Trimming took off 1 base at V and 3 bases at J, with 6 bases between the two ends.

This clone came up once. The gene calls are TRBV27 and TRBJ2-1; no clear D gene. This CDR3 has 12 amino acids. Between the trimmed V and J ends, which lost 2 bases and 8 bases, there was a span of 7 bases. Germline-derived CDR1 and CDR2 are MNHEY and SMNVEV (reference sequence). The CDR3 reads CASSLDGYEQFF. The CDR3 DNA reads TGTGCCAGCAGTTTAGATGGATATGAGCAGTTCTTC.

The chain combines TRBV5-4 with TRBJ2-3; the D is unclear. Deletions cut 1 base from V and 9 bases from J, with 12 bases between. The CDR3 runs to 13 residues. The V gene's germline CDR1 is SGHNT and CDR2 YYREEE (reference sequence). The CDR3 spells CASSLNAAPTQYF. CDR3 nucleotides: TGTGCCAGCAGCTTGAACGCGGCACCGACGCAGTATTTT. Based on the CDR3 plus reference TRBV5-4 and TRBJ2-3, the full variable domain is ETGVTQSPTHLIKTRGQQVTLRCSSQSGHNTVSWYQQALGQGPQFIFQYYREEENGRGNFPPRFSGLQFPNYSSELNVNALELDDSALYLCASSLNAAPTQYFGPGTRLTVL.

V and J are TRBV2 and TRBJ2-1, with D perhaps matching TRBD1 (6 bases). Trimming took off 6 bases at V and 12 bases at J, with 21 bases between the two ends. Per germline, CDR1 SNHLY and CDR2 FYNNEI. The CDR3 runs 14 residues. CDR3 residues: CASSVIQGIQGQFF. In nucleotides, the CDR3 is TGTGCCAGCAGCGTAATACAGGGAATACAAGGGCAGTTCTTC.

The chain employs TRBV7-2 and TRBJ1-1; D possibly corresponds to TRBD1 (6 bases). The CDR3 consists of 14 residues. Germline CDR1 is SGHTA and CDR2 is FQGNSA. Trimming took off 1 base at V and 4 bases at J, with 10 bases between the two ends. This CDR3 reads CASSLVEGGTEAFF. CDR3 in DNA: TGTGCCAGCAGCTTAGTGGAGGGGGGCACTGAAGCTTTCTTT. Full variable domain (outside the CDR3, taken from reference TRBV7-2 and TRBJ1-1): GAGVSQSPSNKVTEKGKDVELRCDPISGHTALYWYRQSLGQGLEFLIYFQGNSAPDKSGLPSDRFSAERTGGSVSTLTIQRTQQEDSAVYLCASSLVEGGTEAFFGQGTRLTVV.

V usage is TRBV15 and J usage is TRBJ2-1; no clear D gene. The CDR3 loop spans 15 amino acids. V was shortened by 1 base and J by 7 bases, with 14 bases between the two germline ends. CDR1 is LNHNV, CDR2 YYDKDF, per germline (reference sequence). The CDR3 sequence is CATSRGSGTTNEQFF. CDR3 nucleotides: TGTGCCACCAGCAGAGGGTCAGGTACGACGAATGAGCAGTTCTTC.

The chain joins TRBV28 to TRBJ2-5, with D perhaps assigned TRBD1 or TRBD2 (5 bases each). With 5 bases removed from V and 6 bases from J, the gap between germline ends came to 16 bases. The CDR3 is 14 residues long. Germline V gene data show CDR1 as MDHEN and CDR2 as SYDVKM. The CDR3 DNA follows: TGTGCCAGCAGTAAACCCGGGGCCGACAAGACCCAGTACTTC. This sequence encodes CASSKPGADKTQYF.

The rearrangement links TRBV18 to TRBJ1-1; 8 nucleotides agree with TRBD1. CDR3 length equals 15 residues. Germline CDR1 KGHSH, CDR2 LQKENI. The V and J ends lost 4 bases and 1 base, in that order; junction bases with no gene match: 5. DNA of the CDR3: TGTGCCAGCTCACGCGTAGGGACAGGGAACACTGAAGCTTTCTTT. This gives the protein CASSRVGTGNTEAFF.

V is TRBV18 and J is TRBJ2-7; D perhaps matches TRBD2 (5 bases). CDR1 and CDR2 (germline): KGHSH, LQKENI. Trimming shortened V by 2 bases and J by 3 bases, and 17 bases separated the two germline ends. There are 16 residues in the CDR3. In nucleotides, the CDR3 is TGTGCCAGCTCACCAGGGTACAGCGGAGACAACTACGAGCAGTACTTC. It codes for CASSPGYSGDNYEQYF. Full variable domain (outside the CDR3, taken from reference TRBV18 and TRBJ2-7): NAGVMQNPRHLVRRRGQEARLRCSPMKGHSHVYWYRQLPEEGLKFMVYLQKENIIDESGMPKERFSAEFPKEGPSILRIQQVVRGDSAAYFCASSPGYSGDNYEQYFGPGTRLTVT.